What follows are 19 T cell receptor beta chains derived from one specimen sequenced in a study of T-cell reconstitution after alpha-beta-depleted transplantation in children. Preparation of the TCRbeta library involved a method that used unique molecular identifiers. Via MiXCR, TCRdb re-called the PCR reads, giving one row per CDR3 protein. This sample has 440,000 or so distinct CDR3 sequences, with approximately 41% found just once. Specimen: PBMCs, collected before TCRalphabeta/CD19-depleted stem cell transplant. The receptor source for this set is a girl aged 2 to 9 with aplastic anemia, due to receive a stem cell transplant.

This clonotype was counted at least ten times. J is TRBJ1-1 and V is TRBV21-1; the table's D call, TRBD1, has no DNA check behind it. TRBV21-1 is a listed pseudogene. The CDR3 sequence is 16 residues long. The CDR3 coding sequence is TGTGCCAGCCTGGGGGGGGACGATACTAGGAACACTGAAGCTTTCTTT. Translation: CASLGGDDTRNTEAFF.

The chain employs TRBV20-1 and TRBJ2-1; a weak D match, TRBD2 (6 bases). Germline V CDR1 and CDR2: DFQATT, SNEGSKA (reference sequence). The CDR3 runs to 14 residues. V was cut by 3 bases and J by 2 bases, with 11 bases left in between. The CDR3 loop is CSARGGAAYNEQFF. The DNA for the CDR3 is TGCAGTGCTAGGGGCGGGGCTGCCTACAATGAGCAGTTCTTC.

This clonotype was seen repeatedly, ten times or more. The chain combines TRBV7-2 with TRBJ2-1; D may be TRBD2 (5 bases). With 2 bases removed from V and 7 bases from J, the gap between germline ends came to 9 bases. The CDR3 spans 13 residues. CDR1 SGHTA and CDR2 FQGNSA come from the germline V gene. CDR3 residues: CASSLLGRNEQFF. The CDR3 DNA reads TGTGCCAGCAGCTTACTTGGGAGAAATGAGCAGTTCTTC.

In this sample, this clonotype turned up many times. The CDR3 nucleotides are TGTGCCAGCAGCCAATATGGGTCAGGGGGCGTGAAGACCCAGTACTTC. Translating it yields CASSQYGSGGVKTQYF. This rearrangement joins TRBV3-1 to TRBJ2-5, with 8 bases identical to TRBD1. J was trimmed by 6 bases and V by 2 bases; bases with no gene match: 11. The CDR3 contains 16 residues. The germline CDR1 and CDR2 sequences are LGHDT and YNNKEL (reference sequence).

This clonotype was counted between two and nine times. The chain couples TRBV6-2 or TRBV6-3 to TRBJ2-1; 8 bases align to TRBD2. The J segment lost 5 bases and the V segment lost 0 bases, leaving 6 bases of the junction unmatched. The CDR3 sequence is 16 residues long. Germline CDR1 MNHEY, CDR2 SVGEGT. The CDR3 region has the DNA TGTGCCAGCAGTTACTCAGCGGGAGTAAGTAACAATGAGCAGTTCTTC. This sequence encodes CASSYSAGVSNNEQFF.

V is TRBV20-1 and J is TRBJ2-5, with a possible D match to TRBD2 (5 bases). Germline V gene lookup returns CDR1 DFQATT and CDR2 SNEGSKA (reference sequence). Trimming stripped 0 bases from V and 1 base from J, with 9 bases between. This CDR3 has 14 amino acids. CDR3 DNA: TGCAGTGCTAGAGATAGGAGCGGCCAAGAGACCCAGTACTTC. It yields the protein CSARDRSGQETQYF.

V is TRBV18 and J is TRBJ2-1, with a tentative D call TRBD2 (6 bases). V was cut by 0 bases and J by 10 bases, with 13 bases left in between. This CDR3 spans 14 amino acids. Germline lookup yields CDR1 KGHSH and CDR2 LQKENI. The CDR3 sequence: CASSPPGGTREQFF. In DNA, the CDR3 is TGTGCCAGCTCACCACCGGGCGGGACGAGGGAGCAGTTCTTC.

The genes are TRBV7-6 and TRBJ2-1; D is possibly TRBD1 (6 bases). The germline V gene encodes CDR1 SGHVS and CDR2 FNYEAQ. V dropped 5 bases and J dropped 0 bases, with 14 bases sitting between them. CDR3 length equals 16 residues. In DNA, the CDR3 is TGTGCCAGCAGCGTCGGACAGCCAAGCTCCTACAATGAGCAGTTCTTC. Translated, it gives CASSVGQPSSYNEQFF.

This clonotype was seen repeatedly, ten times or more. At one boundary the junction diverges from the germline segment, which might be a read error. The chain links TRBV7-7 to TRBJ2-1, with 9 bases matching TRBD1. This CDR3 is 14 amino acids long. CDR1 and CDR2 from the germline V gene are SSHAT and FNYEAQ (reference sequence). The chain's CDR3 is CASSPHRPTGGNFF. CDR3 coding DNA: TGTGCTAGCAGCCCACACCGACCGACAGGGGGAAACTTCTTC.

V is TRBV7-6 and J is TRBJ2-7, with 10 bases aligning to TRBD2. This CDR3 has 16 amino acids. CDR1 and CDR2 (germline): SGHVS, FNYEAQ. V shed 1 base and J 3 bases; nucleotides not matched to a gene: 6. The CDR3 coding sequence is TGTGCCAGCAGCTTAGGTACTAGCGGGGAGGTCTACGAGCAGTACTTC. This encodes CASSLGTSGEVYEQYF.

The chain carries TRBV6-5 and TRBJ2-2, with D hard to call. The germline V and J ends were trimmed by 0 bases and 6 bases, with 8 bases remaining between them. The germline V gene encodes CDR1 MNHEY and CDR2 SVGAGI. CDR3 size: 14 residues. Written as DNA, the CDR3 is TGTGCCAGCAGTTACTCCGGTGGTCCCGGGGAGCTGTTTTTT. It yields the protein CASSYSGGPGELFF.

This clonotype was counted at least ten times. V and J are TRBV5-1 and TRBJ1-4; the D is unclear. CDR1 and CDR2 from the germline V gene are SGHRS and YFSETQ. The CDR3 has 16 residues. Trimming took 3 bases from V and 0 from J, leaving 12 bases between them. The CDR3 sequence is CASSSGRLATNEKLFF. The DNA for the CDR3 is TGCGCCAGCAGCTCAGGTCGGCTTGCAACTAATGAAAAACTGTTTTTT.

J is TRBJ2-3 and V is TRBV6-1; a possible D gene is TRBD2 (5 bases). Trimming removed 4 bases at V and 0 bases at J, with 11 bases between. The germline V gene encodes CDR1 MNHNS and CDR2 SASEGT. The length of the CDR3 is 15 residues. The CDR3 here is CASSGESTSTDTQYF. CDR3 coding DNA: TGTGCCAGCAGTGGGGAGTCTACTAGCACAGATACGCAGTATTTT.

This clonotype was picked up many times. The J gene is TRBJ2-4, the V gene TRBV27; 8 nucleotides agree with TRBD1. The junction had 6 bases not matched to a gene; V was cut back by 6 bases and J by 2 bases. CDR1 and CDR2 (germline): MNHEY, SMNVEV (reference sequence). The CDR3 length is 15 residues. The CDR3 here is CASRPGGLTKNIQYF. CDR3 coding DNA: TGTGCCAGCAGACCAGGGGGCCTAACCAAAAACATTCAGTACTTC.

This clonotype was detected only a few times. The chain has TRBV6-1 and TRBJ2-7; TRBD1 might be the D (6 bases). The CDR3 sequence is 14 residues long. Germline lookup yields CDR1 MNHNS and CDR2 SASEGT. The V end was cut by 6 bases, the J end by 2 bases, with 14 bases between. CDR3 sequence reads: CASSPTGTPYEQYF. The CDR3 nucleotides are TGTGCCAGCAGCCCGACAGGTACACCCTACGAGCAGTACTTC.

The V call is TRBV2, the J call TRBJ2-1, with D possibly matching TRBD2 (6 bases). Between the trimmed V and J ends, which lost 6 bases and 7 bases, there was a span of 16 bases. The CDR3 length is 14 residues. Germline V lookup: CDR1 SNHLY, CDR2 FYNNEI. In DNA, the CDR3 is TGTGCCAGCAGCCCGGGACTGGGGTCAAATGAGCAGTTCTTC. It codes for CASSPGLGSNEQFF. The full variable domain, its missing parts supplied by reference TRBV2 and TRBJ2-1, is EPEVTQTPSHQVTQMGQEVILRCVPISNHLYFYWYRQILGQKVEFLVSFYNNEISEKSEIFDDQFSVERPDGSNFTLKIRSTKLEDSAMYFCASSPGLGSNEQFFGPGTRLTVL.

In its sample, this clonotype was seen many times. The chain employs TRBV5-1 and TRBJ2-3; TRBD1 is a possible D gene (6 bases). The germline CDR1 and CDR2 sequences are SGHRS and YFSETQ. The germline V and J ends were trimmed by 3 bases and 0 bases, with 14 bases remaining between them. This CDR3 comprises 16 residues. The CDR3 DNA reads TGCGCCAGCAGCTCATCGACAGGCCGTAGCACAGATACGCAGTATTTT. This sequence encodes CASSSSTGRSTDTQYF.

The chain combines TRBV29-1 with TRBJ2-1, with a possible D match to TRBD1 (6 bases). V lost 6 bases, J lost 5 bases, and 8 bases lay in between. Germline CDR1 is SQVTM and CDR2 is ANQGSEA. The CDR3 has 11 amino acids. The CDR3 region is CSVGQHNEQFF. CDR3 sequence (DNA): TGCAGCGTAGGACAGCACAATGAGCAGTTCTTC.

The CDR3 coding sequence is TGTGCCAGCAGCCCCGGACAGGGGGCGGTAGGCACCGGGGAGCTGTTTTTT. Encoded protein: CASSPGQGAVGTGELFF. The chain combines TRBV6-1 with TRBJ2-2, with 11 bases matching TRBD1. Germline V gene sequence: CDR1 MNHNS, CDR2 SASEGT. The CDR3 is 17 amino acids. Trimming cost V 6 bases and J 4 bases; bases outside gene matches: 10.